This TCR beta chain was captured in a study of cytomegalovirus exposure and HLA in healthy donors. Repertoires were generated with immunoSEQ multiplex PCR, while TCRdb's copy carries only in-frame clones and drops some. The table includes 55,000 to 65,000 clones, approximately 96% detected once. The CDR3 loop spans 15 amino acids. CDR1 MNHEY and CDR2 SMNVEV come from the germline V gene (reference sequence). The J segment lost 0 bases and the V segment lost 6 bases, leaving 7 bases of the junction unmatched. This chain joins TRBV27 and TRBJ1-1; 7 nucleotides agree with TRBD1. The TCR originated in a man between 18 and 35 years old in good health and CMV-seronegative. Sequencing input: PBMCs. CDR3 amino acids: CASRGATGLNTEAFF. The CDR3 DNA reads TGTGCCAGCAGAGGGGCGACAGGGCTGAACACTGAAGCTTTCTTT.